Below, 30 T cell receptor beta chains from the same sample are listed, as sequenced in a study of T cells in Graves' hyperthyroidism and ophthalmopathy. Researchers amplified the TCR beta CDR3 regions from RNA transcripts. The primer set for the first-round RT-PCR of the TCR CDR3 was HTBI. TCRdb re-called the multiplex PCR reads through MiXCR, storing one row per CDR3 protein. Altogether around 260,000 distinct CDR3 sequences are present, about 25% being singletons, with the ten largest covering roughly a quarter. The sample consisted of blood. Every receptor here comes from a man aged 40-50 years with Graves' hyperthyroidism that later progressed to Graves' ophthalmopathy.

This clonotype was counted ten times or more. This chain joins TRBV7-9 and TRBJ1-2; D gene ambiguous. CDR3 length equals 16 residues. Germline CDR1 SEHNR, CDR2 FQNEAQ (reference sequence). Trimming removed 5 bases from V and 2 bases from J, with 18 bases in between. CDR3 amino acids: CASSLWTSISNYGYTF. The DNA for the CDR3 is TGTGCCAGCAGCCTATGGACCTCTATTTCCAACTATGGCTACACCTTC.

The CDR3 reads CASSWTDSRLDEQYF. CDR3 bases: TGCGCCAGCAGCTGGACTGATTCGAGATTGGACGAGCAGTACTTC. This chain joins TRBV5-1 and TRBJ2-7; weak D call: TRBD2 (5 bases). The CDR3 length is 15 residues. The V end lost 3 bases, the J end lost 5 bases, and 18 bases lay between the germline ends. Germline values: CDR1 SGHRS, CDR2 YFSETQ.

This clonotype has just a few counts. This chain links TRBV27 with TRBJ1-6; D is undetermined. The V and J ends lost 3 bases and 1 base respectively, with 10 bases between them. CDR3 length: 16 amino acids. Germline assignment: CDR1 MNHEY and CDR2 SMNVEV (reference sequence). For the CDR3, the DNA is TGTGCCAGCAGTTTCGTGGCAGCTTCCTATAATTCACCCCTCCACTTT. Translated: CASSFVAASYNSPLHF.

This clonotype was recorded at least ten times. V usage is TRBV27 and J usage is TRBJ2-3; 8 nucleotides line up with TRBD2. Trimming at V came to 4 bases and at J to 2 bases, leaving 5 bases not matched to a gene. Germline-derived CDR1 and CDR2 are MNHEY and SMNVEV (reference sequence). The CDR3 spans 15 residues. The CDR3 sequence is CASSSGLGNTDTQYF. CDR3 sequence (DNA): TGTGCCAGCAGTTCGGGACTAGGAAACACAGATACGCAGTATTTT.

The chain combines TRBV7-2 with TRBJ2-5, with D uncertain. V lost 1 base, J lost 0 bases, and 9 bases lay in between. The length of the CDR3 is 15 residues. Germline V lookup: CDR1 SGHTA, CDR2 FQGNSA. The CDR3 is CASSLDFLNQETQYF. The CDR3 DNA reads as TGTGCCAGCAGCTTAGATTTCCTGAACCAAGAGACCCAGTACTTC.

This clonotype has ten or more counts. The rearrangement joins TRBV6-1 to TRBJ2-5; 12 positions match TRBD2. There are 16 residues in the CDR3. Germline loops: CDR1 MNHNS, CDR2 SASEGT. Trimming took 2 bases from V and 5 from J; bases not matched to a gene: 6. The CDR3 coding sequence is TGTGCCAGCAGTGAACTAGCGGGAGGGAACTGGGAGACCCAGTACTTC. Protein sequence: CASSELAGGNWETQYF.

V gene TRBV6-1 combines with J gene TRBJ1-3; the D is unclear. The V gene's germline CDR1 is MNHNS and CDR2 SASEGT. V lost 7 bases to trimming and J lost 0 bases, with 16 bases between them. CDR3 length: 16 residues. CDR3 in DNA: TGTGCCAGCACCAACCGTCCGGCTTTCTCTGGAAACACCATATATTTT. Amino acids: CASTNRPAFSGNTIYF.

At least ten counts were recorded for this clonotype. This CDR3 is CASSVDRGETQYF. CDR3 nucleotides: TGCGCCAGCAGCGTAGACAGGGGAGAGACCCAGTACTTC. The chain employs TRBV5-1 and TRBJ2-5, with 8 bases that match TRBD1. The CDR3 runs 13 residues. Per the germline V gene, CDR1 is SGHRS and CDR2 is YFSETQ. V shed 4 bases, J shed 4 bases, and the junction held 3 bases outside the gene matches.

This clonotype showed up many times. The rearrangement links TRBV2 to TRBJ2-2; D is possibly TRBD2 (6 bases). The CDR3 loop spans 16 amino acids. Germline V gene data show CDR1 as SNHLY and CDR2 as FYNNEI. V lost 4 bases and J lost 3, with 15 bases in between. The DNA of the CDR3 is TGTGCCAGCAGTGTGTGGCGGGGTCGGGACACCGGGGAGCTGTTTTTT. It codes for CASSVWRGRDTGELFF.

This clonotype was detected a few times. This chain uses TRBV30 with TRBJ1-2; D perhaps matches TRBD1 (5 bases). Germline CDR1 reads GTSNPN; CDR2 reads SVGIG (reference sequence). V lost 2 bases to trimming and J lost 4 bases, with 11 bases between them. CDR3 length: 13 amino acids. Here the CDR3 DNA reads TGTGCCTGGAGTAGGTCAGGGCCCTATGGCTACACCTTC. It codes for CAWSRSGPYGYTF.

This clonotype was seen at least ten times. The chain couples TRBV19 to TRBJ1-1; D might be TRBD1 (6 bases). This CDR3 region has 15 residues. From germline, CDR1 is LNHDA and CDR2 SQIVND (reference sequence). V shed 3 bases and J shed 7 bases, with 18 bases lying between them. CDR3 DNA: TGTGCCAGTAGTATGAATGTGCGGGGGGCCATTGAAGCTTTCTTT. Protein: CASSMNVRGAIEAFF. The full variable domain, in which reference TRBV19 and TRBJ1-1 provide the parts outside the CDR3, is DGGITQSPKYLFRKEGQNVTLSCEQNLNHDAMYWYRQDPGQGLRLIYYSQIVNDFQKGDIAEGYSVSREKKESFPLTVTSAQKNPTAFYLCASSMNVRGAIEAFFGQGTRLTVV.

The chain uses TRBV12-3 or TRBV12-4 and TRBJ1-5, with D unclear. The CDR3 consists of 16 residues. V lost 6 bases and J 4 bases, leaving 19 bases between the germline ends. CDR3 region: CASRDRVPIENQPQHF. The CDR3, as DNA: TGTGCCAGCAGAGATAGGGTCCCGATAGAAAATCAGCCCCAGCATTTT.

The chain joins TRBV12-5 to TRBJ2-7; D might be TRBD2 (5 bases). CDR1 and CDR2 from the germline V gene are LGHNT and FRNRAP. The CDR3 covers 14 residues. The V end was cut by 4 bases, the J end by 4 bases, with 14 bases between. The CDR3 sequence: CASGSSYAGYEQYF. The CDR3 DNA reads TGTGCTAGTGGTTCCTCCTACGCGGGTTACGAGCAGTACTTC.

This clonotype has at least ten counts. The chain links TRBV24-1 to TRBJ1-2; weak D call: TRBD1 (6 bases). Germline V gene data show CDR1 as KGHDR and CDR2 as SFDVKD. The CDR3 contains 14 residues. The V end was cut by 5 bases, the J end by 4 bases, with 13 bases between. CDR3 region: CATSGGGGRYGYTF. The CDR3 DNA follows: TGTGCCACCAGTGGGGGTGGGGGCCGCTATGGCTACACCTTC.

This rearrangement joins TRBV12-3 or TRBV12-4 to TRBJ1-1, with D possibly TRBD1 on 5 matching bases. The CDR3 runs 14 residues. The V and J ends lost 6 bases and 2 bases respectively, with 13 bases between them. The CDR3 DNA sequence: TGTGCCAGCAGACCTCCAGGGTTTAACACTGAAGCTTTCTTT. This sequence encodes CASRPPGFNTEAFF.

This clonotype was counted at least ten times. The V call is TRBV20-1, the J call TRBJ2-7, with D possibly TRBD2 on 5 matching bases. From germline, CDR1 is DFQATT and CDR2 SNEGSKA (reference sequence). V lost 1 base and J 2 bases, leaving 15 bases between the germline ends. The CDR3 sequence is 15 residues long. CDR3 nucleotides: TGCAGTGCTAGAGTCTTCCACCCCGGGGCCTACGAGCAGTACTTC. Its translation is CSARVFHPGAYEQYF.

J is TRBJ2-4 and V is TRBV20-1; the match to TRBD2 covers 11 bases. After removal of 1 base from V and 8 bases from J, the junction contained 10 bases not matched to a gene. The CDR3 has 16 amino acids. From germline, CDR1 is DFQATT and CDR2 SNEGSKA (reference sequence). The CDR3 DNA sequence: TGCAGTGCTAGAGCCCCTTTAGCGGGAGGGGGGGACATTCAGTACTTC. This translates into CSARAPLAGGGDIQYF.

The rearrangement links TRBV6-5 to TRBJ2-7; D tentatively fits TRBD1 or TRBD2 (5 bases each). The CDR3 sequence is 17 residues long. V lost 0 bases and J lost 0, with 15 bases in between. CDR1 is MNHEY and CDR2 is SVGAGI in the germline V gene. In DNA form, the CDR3 reads TGTGCCAGCAGTTACTCGGGGCCTAGCTTAGCCTCCTACGAGCAGTACTTC. This translates into CASSYSGPSLASYEQYF.

There are many counts of this clonotype. The chain combines TRBV10-3 with TRBJ2-7, with TRBD2 as a possible D gene (6 bases). Per the germline V gene, CDR1 is ENHRY and CDR2 is SYGVKD. Trimming removed 3 bases from V and 1 base from J, with 10 bases in between. This CDR3 spans 14 amino acids. CDR3 residues: CAISDGGLSYEQYF. CDR3 nucleotides: TGTGCCATCAGTGACGGGGGACTGTCCTACGAGCAGTACTTC.

This rearrangement joins TRBV29-1 to TRBJ2-7, with TRBD2 identical over 7 bases. The germline V gene encodes CDR1 SQVTM and CDR2 ANQGSEA. The CDR3 contains 15 residues. Trimming at V came to 0 bases and at J to 0 bases, leaving 5 bases not matched to a gene. The DNA of the CDR3 is TGCAGCGTTGAAGATCTTAGCGGGCTCTCCTACGAGCAGTACTTC. Translating it yields CSVEDLSGLSYEQYF.

There are many counts of this clonotype. Just one base apart from a much larger clone, this may be a read error. The CDR3: CSADVKSTGELFF. CDR3 bases: TGCAGCGCGGACGTAAAAAGCACCGGGGAGCTGTTTTTT. The V call is TRBV29-1, the J call TRBJ2-2; D is ambiguous. This CDR3 contains 13 residues. Germline lookup yields CDR1 SQVTM and CDR2 ANQGSEA. V lost 7 bases to trimming and J lost 4 bases, with 13 bases between them.

Many counts were recorded for this clonotype. This chain connects TRBV5-1 to TRBJ1-2; a weak D match, TRBD1 (6 bases). This CDR3 is 15 amino acids long. Per germline, CDR1 SGHRS and CDR2 YFSETQ. V shed 3 bases and J shed 2 bases, with 14 bases lying between them. Written as DNA, the CDR3 is TGCGCCAGCAGCTCGACAAATACAGGGAACTATGGCTACACCTTC. Translating it yields CASSSTNTGNYGYTF.

In its sample, this clonotype was seen many times. This chain connects TRBV20-1 to TRBJ2-7; 9 bases are a match to TRBD1. This CDR3 has 14 residues. Germline lookup yields CDR1 DFQATT and CDR2 SNEGSKA (reference sequence). With 1 base clipped from V and 2 bases from J, the junction kept 3 bases outside the gene matches. CDR3 sequence: CSARGGQGTYEQYF. The CDR3 nucleotides read TGCAGTGCTAGAGGGGGACAGGGTACCTACGAGCAGTACTTC.

This clonotype was recorded many times. With a much larger clone just one base away, this may be a read error. The chain recombines TRBV12-3 or TRBV12-4 with TRBJ2-2; D is unresolved. The CDR3 totals 12 residues. Deletions cut 5 bases from V and 3 bases from J, with 4 bases between. CDR3 sequence reads: CASSLYTGELFF. The CDR3 bases are TGTGCCAGCAGTCTCTACACCGGGGAGCTGTTTTTT.

This clonotype was recorded at least ten times. The V call is TRBV12-3 or TRBV12-4, the J call TRBJ2-7; 8 nucleotides line up with TRBD1. The CDR3 has 15 residues. The V gene end was trimmed by 6 bases and the J gene end by 2 bases; junction bases not matched to a gene: 9. The CDR3: CASSVSPGQAYEQYF. The DNA for the CDR3 is TGTGCCAGCAGCGTCAGCCCGGGACAGGCCTACGAGCAGTACTTC.

V usage is TRBV12-3 or TRBV12-4 and J usage is TRBJ2-7; no clear D. This CDR3 has 14 amino acids. Trimming took 5 bases from V and 0 from J, leaving 11 bases between them. This CDR3 is CASSPTTISYEQYF. CDR3 in DNA: TGTGCCAGCAGTCCCACGACGATCTCCTACGAGCAGTACTTC.

There are many counts of this clonotype. J is TRBJ2-7 and V is TRBV29-1; weak D call: TRBD2 (6 bases). V was shortened by 4 bases and J by 0 bases, with 19 bases between the two germline ends. CDR3 length: 16 residues. Per germline, CDR1 SQVTM and CDR2 ANQGSEA. The CDR3 nucleotides read TGCAGCGTTGGTAATCGGCGGGACCCCTACTCCTACGAGCAGTACTTC. Amino acid sequence: CSVGNRRDPYSYEQYF.

Only a few counts were recorded for this clonotype. This CDR3 reads CASSSQGGFNYGYTF. The CDR3 nucleotides are TGTGCCAGCAGCTCACAGGGGGGCTTTAACTATGGCTACACCTTC. The chain is built from TRBV12-3 or TRBV12-4 and TRBJ1-2, with TRBD1 matching 8 bases. V gave up 6 bases and J gave up 1 base; unmatched junction bases: 7. The CDR3 is 15 amino acids.

Many counts were recorded for this clonotype. V and J are TRBV18 and TRBJ2-7; 8 nucleotides agree with TRBD1. CDR1 and CDR2 from the germline V gene are KGHSH and LQKENI. This CDR3 has 14 amino acids. Trimming removed 5 bases from V and 1 base from J; junction bases left unmatched: 4. The DNA of the CDR3 is TGTGCCAGCTCAGTCAGACAGGGGTCCTACGAGCAGTACTTC. This sequence encodes CASSVRQGSYEQYF.

This clonotype was recorded at least ten times. The chain links TRBV28 to TRBJ2-7; 9 bases align to TRBD2. This CDR3 is built from 15 residues. The J segment lost 4 bases and the V segment lost 0 bases, leaving 4 bases of the junction unmatched. Germline V CDR1 and CDR2: MDHEN, SYDVKM. Here the CDR3 DNA reads TGTGCCAGCAGTTTATGGCGGGGGGGCCAGTACGAGCAGTACTTC. Amino acid sequence: CASSLWRGGQYEQYF.